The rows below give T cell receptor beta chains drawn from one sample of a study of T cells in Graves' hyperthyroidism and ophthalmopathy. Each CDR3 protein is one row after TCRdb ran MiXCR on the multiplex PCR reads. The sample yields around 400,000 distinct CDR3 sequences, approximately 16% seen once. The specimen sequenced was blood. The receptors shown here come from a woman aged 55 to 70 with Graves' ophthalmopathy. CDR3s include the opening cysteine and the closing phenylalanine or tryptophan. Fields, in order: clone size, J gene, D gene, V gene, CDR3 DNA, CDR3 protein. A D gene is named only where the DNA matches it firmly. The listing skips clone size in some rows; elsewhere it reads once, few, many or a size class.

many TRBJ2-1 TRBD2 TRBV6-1 TGTGCCAGCAGTGAAGGTAGGACTAGCGTTTCCTACAATGAGCAGTTCTTC CASSEGRTSVSYNEQFF
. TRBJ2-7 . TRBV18 TGTGCCAGCTCACCGATGTTTTGGGACGAGCAGTACTTC CASSPMFWDEQYF
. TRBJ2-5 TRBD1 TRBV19 TGTGCCAGTAGTATGTTTCGCCCGGGACAGGGTGGGGAGACCCAGTACTTC CASSMFRPGQGGETQYF
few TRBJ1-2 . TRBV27 TGTGCCTCCCGGAAGACAGGCCGCACCGATGGCTACACCTTC CASRKTGRTDGYTF
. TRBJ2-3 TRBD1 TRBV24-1 TGTGCCACCAGTGAAACAGGGGGCGTCCAGTATTTT CATSETGGVQYF
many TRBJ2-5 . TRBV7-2 TGTGCCAGCAGCAAAAGAGAGACCCAGTACTTC CASSKRETQYF
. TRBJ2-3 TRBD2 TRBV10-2 TGCGCCAGCTCCCGGGGGGGGGCTGGGACAGATACGCAGTATTTT CASSRGGAGTDTQYF
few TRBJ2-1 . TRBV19 TGTGCCAGTAGTATTAGGACTCAACCCAGAGTAAATGAGCAGTTCTTC CASSIRTQPRVNEQFF
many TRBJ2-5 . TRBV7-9 TGTGCCAGCAGCTTAGATTCGGGCCCCGGGGAGACCCAGTACTTC CASSLDSGPGETQYF
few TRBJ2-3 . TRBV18 TGTGCCAGCTCACCACCGAACTTACCAGATACGCAGTATTTT CASSPPNLPDTQYF
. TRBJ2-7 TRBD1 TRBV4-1 TGCGCCAGCAGCACGGACAGGACTTTCTACGAGCAGTACTTC CASSTDRTFYEQYF
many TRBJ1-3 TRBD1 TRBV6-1 TGTGCCAGCAGTGAAGCGGGACAGTCTGGAAACACCATATATTTT CASSEAGQSGNTIYF
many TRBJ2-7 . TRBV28 TGTGCCAGCTCCCCTCGAGGGTTTAATGGCGAGCAGTACTTC CASSPRGFNGEQYF
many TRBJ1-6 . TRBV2 TGTGCCAGCACCCTAACTCATGGCAATTCACCCCTCCACTTT CASTLTHGNSPLHF
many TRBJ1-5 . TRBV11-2 TGTGCCAGCAGCCCTTACCTTCTCGGGGGGGTCAATCAGCCCCAGCATTTT CASSPYLLGGVNQPQHF
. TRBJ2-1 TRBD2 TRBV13 TGTGCCAGCAGCTTGGAGCGGGGCCCGCCCTACAATGAGCAGTTCTTC CASSLERGPPYNEQFF
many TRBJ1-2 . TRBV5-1 TGCGCCAGCAGCTTCGGGACCAAGATGGGCTACACCTTC CASSFGTKMGYTF
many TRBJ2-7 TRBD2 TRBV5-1 TGTGCCAGCAGCCTTAGCGGGAGCTCCTACGAGCAGTACTTC CASSLSGSSYEQYF
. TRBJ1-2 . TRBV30 TGTGCCTGGAGTCTCCCCCGGACAACAAACTATGGCTACACCTTC CAWSLPRTTNYGYTF
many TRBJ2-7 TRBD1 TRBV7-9 TGTGCCAGCAGCAGAACGACAGGGGGACTCGAGCAGTACTTC CASSRTTGGLEQYF
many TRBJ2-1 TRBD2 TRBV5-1 TGCGCCAGCAGCCAGGGACTAGCGGGTTACAATGAGCAGTTCTTC CASSQGLAGYNEQFF
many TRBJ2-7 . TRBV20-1 TGCAGTGCTTACCGGGACGGGGACTACGAGCAGTACTTC CSAYRDGDYEQYF
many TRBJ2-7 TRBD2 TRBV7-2 TGTGCCAGCAGCCCTCGGACTAGCGGGAGAGGGGTTCGGTACGAGCAGTACTTC CASSPRTSGRGVRYEQYF
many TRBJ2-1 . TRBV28 TGTGCCAGCAGTTTAAACCTTAGCAATGAGCAGTTCTTC CASSLNLSNEQFF
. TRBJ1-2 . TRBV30 TGTGCCATGCCCCGGGTCTCTAACTATGGCTACACCTTC CAMPRVSNYGYTF
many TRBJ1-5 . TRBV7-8 TGTGCCAGCAGCCGGATCCCAAATCAGCCCCAGCATTTT CASSRIPNQPQHF
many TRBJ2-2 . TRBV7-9 TGTGCCAGCAGCTTGGAAGGGTCCGGGGAGCTGTTTTTT CASSLEGSGELFF
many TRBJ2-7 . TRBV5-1 TGCGCCAGCAGCTTGGCCGGCGGGCTCAGCTCCTACGAGCAGTACTTC CASSLAGGLSSYEQYF
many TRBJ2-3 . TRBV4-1 TGCGCCAGCAGCCCGCTAGGCAGAGATACGCAGTATTTT CASSPLGRDTQYF
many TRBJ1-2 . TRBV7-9 TGTGCCAGCAGCCCCCCAACGGCAGGATCTTATGGCTACACCTTC CASSPPTAGSYGYTF
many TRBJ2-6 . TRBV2 TGTGCCAGCAGCTCCACGACGAACTCTGGGGCCAACGTCCTGACTTTC CASSSTTNSGANVLTF
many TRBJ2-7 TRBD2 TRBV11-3 TGTGCCAGCAGCCCCGGGACTAGCGGACACTACGAGCAGTACTTC CASSPGTSGHYEQYF
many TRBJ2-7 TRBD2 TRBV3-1 TGTGCCAGCAGCCAAGGGCTAGCGGGAAGGCAAGAGCAGTACTTC CASSQGLAGRQEQYF
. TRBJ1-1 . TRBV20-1 TGCAGTGCTAGAGATGGGGGTGGTAGAACTGAAGCTTTCTTT CSARDGGGRTEAFF
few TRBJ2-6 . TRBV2 TGTGCCAGCAGTTATTCGAGGTCAGGGCCCTCTGGGGCCAACGTCCTGACTTTC CASSYSRSGPSGANVLTF
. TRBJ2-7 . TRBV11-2 TGTGCCAGCAGCCGGGGGACCTCCTCGGGCGAGCAGTACTTC CASSRGTSSGEQYF
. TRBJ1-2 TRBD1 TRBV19 TGTGCCAGTAGTCCTTCCCCGGACAGGGCGGCAAATGGCTACACCTTC CASSPSPDRAANGYTF
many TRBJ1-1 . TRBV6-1 TGTGCCAGCAGGGGCCAGCGTTTGAACACTGAAGCTTTCTTT CASRGQRLNTEAFF
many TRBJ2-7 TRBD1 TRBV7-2 TGTGCCAGCAGCTTCACCGGGACAGGAAAGGGAGAGCAGTACTTC CASSFTGTGKGEQYF
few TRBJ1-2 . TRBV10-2 TGCGCCAGCAGTGCGACAGGTGACTATGGCTACACCTTC CASSATGDYGYTF
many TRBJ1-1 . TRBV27 TGTGCCAGCAGTTTATCAGCTCAGGGCACTGAAGCTTTCTTT CASSLSAQGTEAFF
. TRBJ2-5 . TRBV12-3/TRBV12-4 TGTGCCAGCAGTTTACAAGAGGAACAAGAGACCCAGTACTTC CASSLQEEQETQYF
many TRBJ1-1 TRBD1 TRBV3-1 TGTGCCAGCAGCCAACGACGATCCGACAGGGGAGGAGCTTTCTTT CASSQRRSDRGGAFF
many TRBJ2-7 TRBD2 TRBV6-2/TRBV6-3 TGTGCCAGCAGCCCGACCGGGACTAGCGGGAGATACGAGCAGTACTTC CASSPTGTSGRYEQYF
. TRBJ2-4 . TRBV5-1 TGCGCCAGCAGCGTCCGGGACGGAAGAAACATTCAGTACTTC CASSVRDGRNIQYF
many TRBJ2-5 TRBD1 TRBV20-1 TGCAGTGCTAGAGATCGGACAGGGGGCAGTTTCGGGGAGACCCAGTACTTC CSARDRTGGSFGETQYF
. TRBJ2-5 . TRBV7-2 TGTGCCAGCAGCTTAGTTGGCACCACACAAGAGACCCAGTACTTC CASSLVGTTQETQYF
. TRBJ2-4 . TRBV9 TGTGCCAGCAGCCCTACCCCGGGGCTTAGTGGGCTCTTAGCCAAAAACATTCAGTACTTC CASSPTPGLSGLLAKNIQYF
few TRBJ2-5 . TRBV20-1 TGCAGTGCTAGTAACCTCCGTATGGAAGAGACCCAGTACTTC CSASNLRMEETQYF
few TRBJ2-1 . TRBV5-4 TGTGCCAGCAGCTCCTCGACTAGCTCCTACAATGAGCAGTTCTTC CASSSSTSSYNEQFF
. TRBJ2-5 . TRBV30 TGTGCCTGGAGTGTACTAGCAGAAGAGACCCAGTACTTC CAWSVLAEETQYF
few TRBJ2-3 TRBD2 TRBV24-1 TGTGCCACCAGTCCGGGAGGGATCACAGATACGCAGTATTTT CATSPGGITDTQYF
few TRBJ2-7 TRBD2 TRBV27 TGTGCCAGCGCGCCGGGGGGACTCTCCCTGGGGGAGCAGTACTTC CASAPGGLSLGEQYF
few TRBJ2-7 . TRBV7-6 TGTGCCAGCAGCAACAGGGTTCCCCCGCTCGAGCAGTACTTC CASSNRVPPLEQYF
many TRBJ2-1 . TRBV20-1 TGCAGTGCTAGTCAACTAACCAATGAGCAGTTCTTC CSASQLTNEQFF